These 17 T cell receptor beta chains originate from one sample sequenced in a study of radiation and T cells in renal cell carcinoma. Treatment specified: 15 Gy SBRT to primary tumor, nephrectomy 4 weeks later. Some clones are missing from TCRdb's copy, which holds only in-frame ones; the method was immunoSEQ multiplex PCR. The profile covers about 15,000 clones, with 55% to 70% appearing a single time and around 27% taken by the ten largest. The input for sequencing was tumor tissue, taken from a patient whose treatment included radiotherapy and nephrectomy. These receptors were taken from a woman between 70 and 85 years old with renal cell carcinoma.

V is TRBV19 and J is TRBJ1-4; the D gene is possibly TRBD1 (6 bases). The CDR3 has 15 residues. V was trimmed by 4 bases and J by 3 bases, leaving 12 bases between them. The germline V gene has CDR1 LNHDA and CDR2 SQIVND (reference sequence). CDR3 in amino acids: CASSTWDTSNEKLFF. The CDR3 DNA reads as TGTGCCAGTAGTACCTGGGACACTTCTAATGAAAAACTGTTTTTT.

This clone has only a few counts. In DNA, the CDR3 is TGTGCCAGCTCACCAATCGGGGGAGCAGCAGATAATTCACCCCTCCACTTT. Its protein is CASSPIGGAADNSPLHF. The rearrangement joins TRBV18 to TRBJ1-6; the D gene is possibly TRBD1 (5 bases). The CDR3 has 17 amino acids. Germline assignment: CDR1 KGHSH and CDR2 LQKENI. V was cut by 2 bases and J by 5 bases, with 16 bases left in between. The complete variable domain, with remaining parts taken from reference TRBV18 and TRBJ1-6, reads NAGVMQNPRHLVRRRGQEARLRCSPMKGHSHVYWYRQLPEEGLKFMVYLQKENIIDESGMPKERFSAEFPKEGPSILRIQQVVRGDSAAYFCASSPIGGAADNSPLHFGNGTRLTVT.

This clone has a handful of counts. The chain combines TRBV5-1 with TRBJ1-5; D not resolved. Germline V gene lookup returns CDR1 SGHRS and CDR2 YFSETQ. The CDR3 covers 15 residues. V was clipped by 0 bases and J by 0 bases, with 7 bases between them. The CDR3 loop is CASSLDKYSNQPQHF. CDR3 DNA sequence: TGCGCCAGCAGCTTGGACAAATATAGCAATCAGCCCCAGCATTTT.

The rearrangement links TRBV5-1 to TRBJ2-1; D gene ambiguous. V was shortened by 4 bases and J by 0 bases, with 11 bases between the two germline ends. This CDR3 is built from 15 residues. Germline values: CDR1 SGHRS, CDR2 YFSETQ. Here the CDR3 DNA reads TGCGCCAGCAGCGGCCTGGGGAACTCCTACAATGAGCAGTTCTTC. It translates to CASSGLGNSYNEQFF.

The CDR3 region has the DNA TGCGCCAGCAGCCAAGAAGCGGGAGGCACCGGGGAGCTGTTTTTT. Translating it yields CASSQEAGGTGELFF. The V gene is TRBV4-3, the J gene TRBJ2-2, with 9 bases lining up with TRBD2. CDR1 and CDR2 (germline): LGHNA, YSLEER. The CDR3 spans 15 residues. The junction had 0 bases not matched to a gene; V was cut back by 0 bases and J by 4 bases.

The V call is TRBV9, the J call TRBJ2-2; D perhaps matches TRBD2 (5 bases). Germline V gene sequence: CDR1 SGDLS, CDR2 YYNGEE. The CDR3 is made up of 15 amino acids. Trimming pared 5 bases from V and 0 bases from J, leaving 11 bases between. In nucleotides, the CDR3 is TGTGCCAGCAGAGCCAGCGGTTCGAACACCGGGGAGCTGTTTTTT. Protein sequence: CASRASGSNTGELFF.

This clone was found a few times. This sequence joins TRBV4-3 and TRBJ2-7, with TRBD2 matching 8 bases. Per the germline V gene, CDR1 is LGHNA and CDR2 is YSLEER. The junction had 3 bases not matched to a gene; V was cut back by 0 bases and J by 2 bases. The CDR3 contains 15 residues. The CDR3 nucleotides read TGCGCCAGCAGCCAAGAGCCGGGAGGGGCCTACGAGCAGTACTTC. Its translation: CASSQEPGGAYEQYF.

The CDR3 nucleotides are TGTGCCAGCAGCTCCGGAGGGGACACTGAAGCTTTCTTT. Translated, it gives CASSSGGDTEAFF. The chain couples TRBV5-4 to TRBJ1-1, with TRBD1 as a possible D gene (5 bases). V shed 3 bases and J shed 3 bases, with 9 bases lying between them. The CDR3 has 13 amino acids. Germline V gene lookup returns CDR1 SGHNT and CDR2 YYREEE (reference sequence).

The chain combines TRBV5-6 with TRBJ1-4; 10 nucleotides agree with TRBD1. The V gene's germline CDR1 is SGHDT and CDR2 YYEEEE. V was clipped by 3 bases and J by 10 bases; unmatched bases: 6. The CDR3 extends over 14 amino acids. In nucleotides, the CDR3 is TGTGCCAGCAGCTCCGGGACAGGGGCTGCAAAACTGTTTTTT. The encoded protein is CASSSGTGAAKLFF.

This chain uses TRBV19 with TRBJ1-1, with D possibly TRBD1 on 5 matching bases. This CDR3 region has 16 residues. Germline V gene lookup returns CDR1 LNHDA and CDR2 SQIVND (reference sequence). The V and J ends lost 7 bases and 6 bases respectively, with 24 bases between them. CDR3 DNA sequence: TGTGCCAGTACCTCCTCGTATCAGGTATGGGGGTCTGAAGCTTTCTTT. This encodes CASTSSYQVWGSEAFF. The whole variable domain, filled in from reference TRBV19 and TRBJ1-1, reads DGGITQSPKYLFRKEGQNVTLSCEQNLNHDAMYWYRQDPGQGLRLIYYSQIVNDFQKGDIAEGYSVSREKKESFPLTVTSAQKNPTAFYLCASTSSYQVWGSEAFFGQGTRLTVV.

This clone was seen more than once but under ten times. The chain has TRBV4-2 and TRBJ1-1; D may be TRBD1 (6 bases). Per germline, CDR1 LGHNA and CDR2 YNFKEQ. CDR3 size: 16 residues. V was cut by 0 bases and J by 0 bases, with 11 bases left in between. The CDR3 region is CASSQEGARVNTEAFF. The CDR3, as DNA: TGTGCCAGCAGCCAAGAGGGGGCGCGGGTGAACACTGAAGCTTTCTTT.

The V and J genes are TRBV11-2 and TRBJ2-7; TRBD2 might be the D (6 bases). The CDR3 is 14 amino acids. The V gene's germline CDR1 is SGHAT and CDR2 FQNNGV. The germline V and J ends were trimmed by 7 bases and 7 bases, with 20 bases remaining between them. The CDR3 protein is CASTKGTGFSEQYF. The CDR3 region has the DNA TGTGCCAGCACCAAAGGGACTGGGTTTTCGGAGCAGTACTTC.

The V call is TRBV7-8, the J call TRBJ1-5; the D gene is possibly TRBD1 (5 bases). With 9 bases removed from V and 7 bases from J, the gap between germline ends came to 19 bases. The CDR3 spans 14 residues. Germline V lookup: CDR1 SGHVS, CDR2 FQNEAQ. For the CDR3, the DNA is TGTGCCAGTGAGGCGGGGCCCGTCCGACAGCCCCAGCATTTT. Translated, it gives CASEAGPVRQPQHF.

The chain uses TRBV7-2 and TRBJ1-2; D may be TRBD1 (6 bases). CDR1 and CDR2 (germline): SGHTA, FQGNSA. The V end lost 5 bases, the J end lost 8 bases, and 12 bases lay between the germline ends. The CDR3 totals 12 residues. The CDR3 DNA is TGTGCCAGCAGCGGACAGTTTGGCGGCTACACCTTC. It encodes CASSGQFGGYTF.

The genes are TRBV6-6 and TRBJ2-1; 9 positions match TRBD2. Germline V gives CDR1 MNHNY, CDR2 SVGAGI (reference sequence). After removal of 7 bases from V and 8 bases from J, the junction contained 6 bases not matched to a gene. The CDR3 is 13 residues long. The CDR3 nucleotides are TGTGCCAGCAACCTAGCGGGAACGGATGAGCAGTTCTTC. Translation gives CASNLAGTDEQFF.

The chain is built from TRBV28 and TRBJ1-2, with D perhaps matching TRBD1 (5 bases). Germline V gene lookup returns CDR1 MDHEN and CDR2 SYDVKM. The V gene lost 5 bases and the J gene lost 8 bases, with 21 bases spanning the gap. The CDR3 loop spans 15 amino acids. The CDR3 region is CASSASSGPLRGYTF. The DNA of the CDR3 is TGTGCCAGCAGTGCATCCTCGGGACCCTTGAGGGGCTACACCTTC.

The chain uses TRBV6-5 and TRBJ2-1; no reliable D call. The CDR3 runs 13 residues. The germline V gene has CDR1 MNHEY and CDR2 SVGAGI. V was clipped by 7 bases and J by 5 bases, with 12 bases between them. CDR3 region: CASNSRVHNEQFF. CDR3 in DNA: TGTGCCAGCAATTCACGTGTTCACAATGAGCAGTTCTTC.